This note documents a single TCR beta chain sequence. Its binding antigen is unknown. Base qualities are not recorded, but no much larger clone differs from it by a single base. In light of the paper, this sample's time point label describes: week 23, last vaccination. A 20-mer mutant IDH1 peptide at 300 micrograms in Montanide made up each vaccine dose, which was injected subcutaneously together with topical imiquimod. The donors had newly diagnosed IDH1-mutant astrocytomas of WHO grade 3 or 4 that showed loss of nuclear ATRX. The samples were drawn from NOA16, a multicentre, single-arm, open-label phase I trial in Germany that tested a mutant IDH1 peptide vaccine in humans for the first time. Genomic DNA for TCRB sequencing was extracted from EDTA blood using the DNeasy Blood and Tissue Kit. This sample is part of a study of a mutant IDH1 vaccine in newly diagnosed glioma (dated by TCRdb to about 2021). Notes on the research overall: Eight vaccinations were administered to patients in weeks 1, 3, 5, 7, 11, 15, 19 and 23, corresponding to visits V03 through V10. Vaccination began 4-6 weeks after radiotherapy alone, or alongside temozolomide cycles in the chemotherapy-containing groups. Of the 25 to 35 patients who were treated, about 62% were male and 37.5% were female, and the mean age was roughly 40 years. Prior to enrollment, standard therapy consisting of radiotherapy alone, temozolomide alone, or radiochemotherapy with temozolomide had been administered to patients, with the combination being received by most patients. Peripheral blood samples were drawn at six visits, namely V03 (baseline), V05, V07, V10, V12 and V13. Longitudinal TCRB deep sequencing was done for 25 treated patients, wherever samples were available for exploratory analyses. Results and caveats for the whole study, not just this receptor: No apparent relationship was observed between pseudoprogression and alterations in the top peripheral T cell clonotypes detected by TCRB sequencing. It was noted by the authors that analyses of patient blood samples could not be reproduced owing to sample limitations. Immune responses induced by the vaccine were seen in about 93% of patients across multiple MHC alleles. PBMC samples for TCRB deep sequencing were selected based on availability.

The CDR3, from cysteine to phenylalanine, totals 14 residues. Here the CDR3 DNA is all that survives: 42 bases in frame from base 1. Trimming takes 1 base off V and 10 bases off J; junction bases not matched to a gene: 5. According to the germline V gene (reference sequence), CDR1 reads SGHNT and CDR2 reads YYREEE. Receptors were amplified or captured by the immunoSEQ multiplex PCR assay. Rearranged TCR beta chain sequences were amplified with the hsTCRB Kit following the manufacturer's protocol. Sequencing of TCRB libraries was carried out on an Illumina MiSeq. The authors processed their data as follows. The kit vendor's proprietary platform handled demultiplexing, trimming and gene mapping. TCRdb holds this immuneACCESS table with in-frame rearrangements only. Some clones are missing; in checked studies, unresolved V genes explain under half, and the rest has no known cause. Clone size and V and J calls were adopted from that table, with D and trimming inferred from the DNA. This sample comprises roughly 50,000 clones, about 81% of them detected only once. The top ten clonotypes cover roughly 8.1% of the sample.

The sequence derives from a woman in her thirties or forties with glioma. Some clones in this sample may be carry-over from other donors' samples. Source: PBMCs, taken from a glioma patient whose treatment included an IDH1 peptide vaccine. The chain uses TRBV5-4 and TRBJ1-6; the junction holds 7 bases that match TRBD1. The sequenced DNA: TGTGCCAGCAGCTTGAACAGGGGCCAATCACCCCTCCACTTT. Its amino acids are CASSLNRGQSPLHF.